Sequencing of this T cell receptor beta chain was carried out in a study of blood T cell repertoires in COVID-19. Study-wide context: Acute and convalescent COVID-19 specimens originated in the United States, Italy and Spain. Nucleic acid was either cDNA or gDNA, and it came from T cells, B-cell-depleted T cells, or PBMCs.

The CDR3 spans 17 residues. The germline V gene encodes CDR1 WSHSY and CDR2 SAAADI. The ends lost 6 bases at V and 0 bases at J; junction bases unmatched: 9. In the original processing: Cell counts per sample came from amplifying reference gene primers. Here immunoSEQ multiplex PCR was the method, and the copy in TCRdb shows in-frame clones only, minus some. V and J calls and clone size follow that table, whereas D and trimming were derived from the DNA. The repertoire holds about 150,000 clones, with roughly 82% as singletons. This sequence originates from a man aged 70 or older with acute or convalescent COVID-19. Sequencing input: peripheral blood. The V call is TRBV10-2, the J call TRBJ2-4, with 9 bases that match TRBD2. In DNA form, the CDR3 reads TGCGCCAGCAGAGGACTAGCGACGACGTTAGCCAAAAACATTCAGTACTTC. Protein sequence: CASRGLATTLAKNIQYF.